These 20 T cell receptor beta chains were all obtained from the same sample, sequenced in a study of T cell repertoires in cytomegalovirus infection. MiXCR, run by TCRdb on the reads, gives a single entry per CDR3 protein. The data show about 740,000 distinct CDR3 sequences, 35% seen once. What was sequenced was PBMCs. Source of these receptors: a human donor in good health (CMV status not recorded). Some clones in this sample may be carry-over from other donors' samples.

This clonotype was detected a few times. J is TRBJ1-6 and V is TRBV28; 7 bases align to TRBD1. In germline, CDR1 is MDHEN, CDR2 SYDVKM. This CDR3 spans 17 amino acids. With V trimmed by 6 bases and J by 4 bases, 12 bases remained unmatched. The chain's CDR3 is CASSLHRGTEYNSPLHF. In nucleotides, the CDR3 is TGTGCCAGCAGCCTCCATCGAGGGACAGAATATAATTCACCCCTCCACTTT.

The CDR3 DNA reads as TGTGCCAGCAGTTATCTGACTAGCGGGAGGTTAGTAGATGAGCAGTTCTTC. Encoded protein: CASSYLTSGRLVDEQFF. This chain connects TRBV6-2 or TRBV6-3 to TRBJ2-1; TRBD2 agrees at 13 bases. The CDR3 extends over 17 amino acids. Germline CDR1 reads MNHEY; CDR2 reads SVGEGT. After removal of 3 bases from V and 8 bases from J, the junction contained 10 bases not matched to a gene.

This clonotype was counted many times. CDR3 amino acids: CASSKRGTEAFF. DNA for the CDR3: TGTGCCAGCAGCAAAAGGGGCACTGAAGCTTTCTTT. The genes are TRBV7-2 and TRBJ1-1; maybe TRBD1 (5 bases). Per the germline V gene, CDR1 is SGHTA and CDR2 is FQGNSA. The CDR3 contains 12 residues. Trimming took off 5 bases at V and 4 bases at J, with 8 bases between the two ends.

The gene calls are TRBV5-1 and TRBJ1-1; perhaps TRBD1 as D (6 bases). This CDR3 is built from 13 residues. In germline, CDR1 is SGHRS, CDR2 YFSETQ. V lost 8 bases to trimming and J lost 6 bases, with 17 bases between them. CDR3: CASTTGYGPEAFF. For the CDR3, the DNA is TGCGCCAGTACCACAGGGTATGGGCCTGAAGCTTTCTTT.

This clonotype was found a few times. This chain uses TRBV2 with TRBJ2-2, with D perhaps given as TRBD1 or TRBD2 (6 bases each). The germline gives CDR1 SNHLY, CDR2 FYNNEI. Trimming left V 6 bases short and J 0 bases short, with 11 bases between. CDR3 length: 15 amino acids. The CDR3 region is CASRAGHSNTGELFF. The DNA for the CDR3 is TGTGCCAGCAGGGCGGGACATTCGAACACCGGGGAGCTGTTTTTT.

CDR3 residues: CASSYRQGRHEQYF. The CDR3 DNA follows: TGTGCCAGCAGTTACAGGCAGGGGCGGCACGAGCAGTACTTC. This sequence joins TRBV6-5 and TRBJ2-7; perhaps TRBD1 as D (6 bases). Trimming took 2 bases from V and 5 from J, leaving 13 bases between them. Germline V gene sequence: CDR1 MNHEY, CDR2 SVGAGI. This CDR3 has 14 residues.

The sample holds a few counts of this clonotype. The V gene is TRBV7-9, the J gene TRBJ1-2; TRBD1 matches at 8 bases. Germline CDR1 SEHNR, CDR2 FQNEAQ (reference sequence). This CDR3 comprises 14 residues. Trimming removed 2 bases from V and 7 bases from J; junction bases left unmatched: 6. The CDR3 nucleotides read TGTGCCAGCAGCTTAAATCAGGGGGCCGGTGGCTACACCTTC. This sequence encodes CASSLNQGAGGYTF. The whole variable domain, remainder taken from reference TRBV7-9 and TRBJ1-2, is DTGVSQNPRHKITKRGQNVTFRCDPISEHNRLYWYRQTLGQGPEFLTYFQNEAQLEKSRLLSDRFSAERPKGSFSTLEIQRTEQGDSAMYLCASSLNQGAGGYTFGSGTRLTVV.

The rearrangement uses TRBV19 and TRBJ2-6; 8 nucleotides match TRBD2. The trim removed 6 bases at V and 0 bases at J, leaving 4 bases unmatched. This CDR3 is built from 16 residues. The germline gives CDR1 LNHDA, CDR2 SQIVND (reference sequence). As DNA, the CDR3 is TGTGCCAGTAGGGAGCGGGGGACCTCTGGGGCCAACGTCCTGACTTTC. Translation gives CASRERGTSGANVLTF.

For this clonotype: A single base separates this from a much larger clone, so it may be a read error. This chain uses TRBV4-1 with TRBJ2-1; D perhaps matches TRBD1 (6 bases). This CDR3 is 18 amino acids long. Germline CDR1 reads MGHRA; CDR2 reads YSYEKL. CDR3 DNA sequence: TGCGCCAGCAGCCAAGGCCCCAGACAGGCGAGCTCCTACAATGAGAAGTTCTTC. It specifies CASSQGPRQASSYNEKFF.

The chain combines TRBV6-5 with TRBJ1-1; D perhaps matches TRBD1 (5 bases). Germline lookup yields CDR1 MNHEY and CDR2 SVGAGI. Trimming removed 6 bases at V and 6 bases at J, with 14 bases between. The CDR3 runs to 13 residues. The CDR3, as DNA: TGTGCCAGCAGAAACGGGGGGGTGGCTGAAGCTTTCTTT. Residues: CASRNGGVAEAFF.

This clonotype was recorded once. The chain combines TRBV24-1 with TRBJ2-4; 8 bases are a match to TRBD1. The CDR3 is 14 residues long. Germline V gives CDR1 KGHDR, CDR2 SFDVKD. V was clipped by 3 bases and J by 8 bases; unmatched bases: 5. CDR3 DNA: TGTGCCACCAGTGATCCTAGGACAGGGCACATTCAGTACTTC. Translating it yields CATSDPRTGHIQYF.

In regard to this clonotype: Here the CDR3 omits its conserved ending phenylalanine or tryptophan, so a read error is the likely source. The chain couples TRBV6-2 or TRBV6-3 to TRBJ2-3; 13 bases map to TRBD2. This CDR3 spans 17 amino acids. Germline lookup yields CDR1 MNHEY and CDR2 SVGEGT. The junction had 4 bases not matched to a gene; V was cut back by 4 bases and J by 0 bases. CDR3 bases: TGTGCCAGCAGTTCTGGACTAGCGGGGGTGAGCACAGATACGCAGTATTTG. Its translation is CASSSGLAGVSTDTQYL.

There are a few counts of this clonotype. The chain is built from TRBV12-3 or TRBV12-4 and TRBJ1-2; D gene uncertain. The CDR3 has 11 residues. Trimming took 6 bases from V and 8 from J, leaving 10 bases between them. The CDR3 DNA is TGTGCCAGCAGAGGTACAGTCGGCTACACCTTC. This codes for CASRGTVGYTF.

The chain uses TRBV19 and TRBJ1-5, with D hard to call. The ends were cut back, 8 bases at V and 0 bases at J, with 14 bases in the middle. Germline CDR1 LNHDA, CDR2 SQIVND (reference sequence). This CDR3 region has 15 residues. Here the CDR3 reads CASCWAASSNQPQHF. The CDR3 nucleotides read TGTGCCAGTTGTTGGGCAGCATCTAGCAATCAGCCCCAGCATTTT.

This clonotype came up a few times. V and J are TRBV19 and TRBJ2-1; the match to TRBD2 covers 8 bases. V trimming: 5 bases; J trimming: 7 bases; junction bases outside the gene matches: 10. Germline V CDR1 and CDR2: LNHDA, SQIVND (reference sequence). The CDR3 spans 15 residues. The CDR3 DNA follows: TGTGCCAGTAGTGGGTTGGGGACGGGGGGGAATGAGCAGTTCTTC. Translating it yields CASSGLGTGGNEQFF.

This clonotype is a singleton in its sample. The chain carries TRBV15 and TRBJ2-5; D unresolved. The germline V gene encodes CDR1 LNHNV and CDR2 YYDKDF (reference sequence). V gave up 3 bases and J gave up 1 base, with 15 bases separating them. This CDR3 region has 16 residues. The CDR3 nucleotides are TGTGCCACCAGCAGGTCGCCGAGGCTAAGCCAAGAGACCCAGTACTTC. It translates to CATSRSPRLSQETQYF.

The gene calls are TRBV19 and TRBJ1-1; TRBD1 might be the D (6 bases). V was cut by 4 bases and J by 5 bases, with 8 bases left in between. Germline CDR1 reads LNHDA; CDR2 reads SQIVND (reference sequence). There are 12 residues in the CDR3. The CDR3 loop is CASSKGVTEAFF. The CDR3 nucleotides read TGTGCCAGTAGTAAGGGGGTTACTGAAGCTTTCTTT.

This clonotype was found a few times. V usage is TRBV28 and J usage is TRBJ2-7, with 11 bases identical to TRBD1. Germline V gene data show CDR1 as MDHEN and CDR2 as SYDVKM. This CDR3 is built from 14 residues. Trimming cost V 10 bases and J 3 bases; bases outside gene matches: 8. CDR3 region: CATLRGTGGYEQYF. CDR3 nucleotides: TGTGCCACCCTCAGAGGGACAGGGGGCTACGAGCAGTACTTC.

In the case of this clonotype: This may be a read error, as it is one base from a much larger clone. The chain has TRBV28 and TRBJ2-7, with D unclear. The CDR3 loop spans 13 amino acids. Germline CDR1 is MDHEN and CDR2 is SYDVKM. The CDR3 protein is CAISPYSGYEQYF. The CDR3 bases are TGTGCCATCAGTCCGTACTCCGGATACGAGCAGTACTTC.

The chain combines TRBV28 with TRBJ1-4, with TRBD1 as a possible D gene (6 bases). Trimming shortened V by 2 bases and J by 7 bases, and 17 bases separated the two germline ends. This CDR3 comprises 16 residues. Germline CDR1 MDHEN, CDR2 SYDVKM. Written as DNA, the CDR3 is TGTGCCAGCAGTTTACGGACCCAGGGGAATATTGAAAAACTGTTTTTT. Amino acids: CASSLRTQGNIEKLFF.